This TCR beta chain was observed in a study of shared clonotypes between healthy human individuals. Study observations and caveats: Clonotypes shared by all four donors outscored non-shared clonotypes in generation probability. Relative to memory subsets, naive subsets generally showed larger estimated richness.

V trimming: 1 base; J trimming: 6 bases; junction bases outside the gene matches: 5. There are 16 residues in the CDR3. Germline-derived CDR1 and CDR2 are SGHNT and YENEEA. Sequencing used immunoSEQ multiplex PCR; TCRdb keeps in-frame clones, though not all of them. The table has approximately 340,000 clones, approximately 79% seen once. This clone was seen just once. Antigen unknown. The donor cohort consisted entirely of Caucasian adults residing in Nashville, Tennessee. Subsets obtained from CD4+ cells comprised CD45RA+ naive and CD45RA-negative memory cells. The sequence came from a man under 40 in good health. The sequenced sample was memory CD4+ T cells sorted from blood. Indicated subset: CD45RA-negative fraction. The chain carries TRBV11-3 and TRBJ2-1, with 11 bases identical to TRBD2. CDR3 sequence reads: CASSLALAGGINEQFF. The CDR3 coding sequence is TGTGCCAGCAGCTTAGCTCTAGCGGGAGGTATCAATGAGCAGTTCTTC.